This TCR beta chain came from a study of cytomegalovirus exposure and HLA in healthy donors. Findings of the study overall: Rare TCR sequences predominated, though certain public TCRs were found in many donors. The study listed 164 cytomegalovirus-associated TCR beta chains.

Some clones are missing from TCRdb's copy, which holds only in-frame ones; the method was immunoSEQ multiplex PCR. The sample has some 140,000 clones, 70% to 90% seen once. Germline-derived CDR1 and CDR2 are MDHEN and SYDVKM. V lost 7 bases and J 7 bases, leaving 11 bases between the germline ends. The CDR3 runs to 12 residues. Regarding this clone: Its antigen is unidentified.

The clonotype originates from a young man in good health and CMV-seronegative. The material sequenced was PBMCs. This chain uses TRBV28 with TRBJ2-1; the D is unclear. The CDR3 protein is CASNSRPNEQFF. The CDR3, as DNA: TGTGCCAGCAACTCGAGGCCTAATGAGCAGTTCTTC. The variable domain in full, with the rest retrieved from reference TRBV28 and TRBJ2-1, is DVKVTQSSRYLVKRTGEKVFLECVQDMDHENMFWYRQDPGLGLRLIYFSYDVKMKEKGDIPEGYSVSREKKERFSLILESASTNQTSMYLCASNSRPNEQFFGPGTRLTVL.